Described below is a single T cell receptor (beta chain) sequence and its context. Its antigen is unidentified. These data originate in a study of cytotoxic CD8 clonotypes in ibrutinib-treated CLL. Study findings and constraints: At ibrutinib response, clonality increased, and at progression it declined back toward baseline.

T cells were sequenced at a targeted depth of 1 in 200,000 to 1 in 1 million. Assay used: immunoSEQ multiplex PCR; TCRdb lists only in-frame clones, some missing. Of around 250,000 clones in the sample, roughly 70% are singletons; the top ten hold 15%. The material sequenced was PBMCs, taken after 24 months of ibrutinib treatment. The source of this sequence is a human donor with chronic lymphocytic leukemia.

CDR3 DNA: TGTGCCTCCACCCCCCACAGGGAGAACACTGAAGCTTTCTTT. This sequence encodes CASTPHRENTEAFF. This chain links TRBV10-3 with TRBJ1-1; D perhaps matches TRBD1 (6 bases). The germline gives CDR1 ENHRY, CDR2 SYGVKD. The CDR3 runs 14 residues. The V and J ends lost 11 bases and 1 base respectively, with 17 bases between them.